Presented here are 7 T cell receptor beta chains from one specimen sequenced in a study of Tregs in tolerant kidney transplant recipients. Sequencing was performed with immunoSEQ multiplex PCR; in TCRdb, only in-frame clones are kept and a portion is missing. This sample has around 98,000 clones; approximately 93% occur once, and the top ten carry approximately 0.48%. The sample consisted of CD4+ T cells from blood, taken before the transplant. The receptors come from a human donor who received a combined kidney and bone marrow transplant.

This clone was seen only once. The rearrangement uses TRBV14 and TRBJ2-7, with 8 bases matching TRBD1. The CDR3 is 13 amino acids. V dropped 4 bases and J dropped 6; count of bases not matched to a gene: 5. Germline V lookup: CDR1 SGHDN, CDR2 FVKESK. The CDR3 DNA sequence: TGTGCCAGCAGCCGGACAGGGTCGGGCGAGCAGTACTTC. This codes for CASSRTGSGEQYF.

J is TRBJ2-1 and V is TRBV29-1; D remains unclear. Trimming removed 5 bases at V and 0 bases at J, with 11 bases between. In germline, CDR1 is SQVTM, CDR2 ANQGSEA. CDR3 length: 14 residues. CDR3 DNA: TGCAGCGTTCGGCAGGTCCTCTCCTACAATGAGCAGTTCTTC. It translates to CSVRQVLSYNEQFF.

The chain joins TRBV4-3 to TRBJ1-2; perhaps TRBD1 as D (6 bases). V lost 0 bases, J lost 6 bases, and 17 bases lay in between. This CDR3 has 16 residues. Germline V gene data show CDR1 as LGHNA and CDR2 as YSLEER. Written as DNA, the CDR3 is TGCGCCAGCAGCCAAGACTTCCGAGACAGGCCTGATGGCTACACCTTC. This codes for CASSQDFRDRPDGYTF.

This clone is a singleton in its sample. At one boundary the junction diverges from the germline segment, which might be a read error. The chain recombines TRBV5-1 with TRBJ2-1; D is perhaps TRBD2 (7 bases). The CDR3 covers 15 residues. Germline CDR1 reads SGHRS; CDR2 reads YFSETQ. This CDR3 is CASSFGGPSYNEQLF. CDR3 nucleotides: TGCGCCAGCAGCTTCGGGGGGCCTTCCTACAATGAGCAGCTCTTC. The entire variable domain, with the rest obtained from reference TRBV5-1 and TRBJ2-1, is as follows: KAGVTQTPRYLIKTRGQQVTLSCSPISGHRSVSWYQQTPGQGLQFLFEYFSETQRNKGNFPGRFSGRQFSNSRSEMNVSTLELGDSALYLCASSFGGPSYNEQLFGPGTRLTVL.

A single count supports this clone. Additional DNA sequences in this sample encode the identical CDR3. The gene calls are TRBV11-2 and TRBJ1-6; weak D call: TRBD1 (6 bases). The V gene lost 5 bases and the J gene lost 0 bases, with 17 bases spanning the gap. Germline CDR1 and CDR2: SGHAT and FQNNGV. The CDR3 extends over 18 amino acids. CDR3 loop: CASSDPQGRSSYNSPLHF. The CDR3 bases are TGTGCCAGCAGCGACCCACAGGGTCGGAGCTCCTATAATTCACCCCTCCACTTT.

The chain carries TRBV7-9 and TRBJ1-1; 9 bases match TRBD1. This CDR3 has 16 residues. The germline gives CDR1 SEHNR, CDR2 FQNEAQ (reference sequence). V was clipped by 3 bases and J by 4 bases; unmatched bases: 9. This CDR3 reads CASSFLRGQGPTEAFF. DNA of the CDR3: TGTGCCAGCAGCTTTTTAAGGGGACAGGGCCCCACTGAAGCTTTCTTT.

The J gene is TRBJ1-1, the V gene TRBV19, with D perhaps matching TRBD1 (6 bases). This CDR3 contains 13 residues. Germline assignment: CDR1 LNHDA and CDR2 SQIVND (reference sequence). The CDR3: CASSTGPNTEAFF. In DNA form, the CDR3 reads TGTGCATCCTCGACAGGCCCTAACACTGAAGCTTTCTTT.